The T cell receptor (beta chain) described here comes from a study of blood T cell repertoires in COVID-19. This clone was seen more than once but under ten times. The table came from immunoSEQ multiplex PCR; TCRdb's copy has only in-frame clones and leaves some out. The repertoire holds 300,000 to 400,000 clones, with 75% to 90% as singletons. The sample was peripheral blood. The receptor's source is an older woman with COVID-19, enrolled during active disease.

This CDR3 reads CASRKGEARSPLHF. The CDR3 nucleotides are TGTGCCAGCAGGAAGGGAGAAGCGCGATCACCCCTCCACTTT. V gene TRBV3-1 (or the pseudogene TRBV3-2) combines with J gene TRBJ1-6; D is undetermined. Trimming pared 6 bases from V and 10 bases from J, leaving 16 bases between. This CDR3 is built from 14 residues. Germline V gene lookup returns CDR1 LGHDT and CDR2 YNNKEL (reference sequence).